The 26 T cell receptor beta chains below were found in one sample sequenced in a study of blood T cells in healthy people across ages. The second PCR ran about 6 to 11 cycles with a sample-barcoded 5' primer and J-beta primers. TCRdb used MiXCR to reprocess the 5' RACE reads, holding one entry per CDR3 protein. The sample shows a few hundred thousand distinct CDR3 sequences, about 26% of them seen only once. This sample also appeared in a second study, on T cells of mothers and their children.

The source material was blood. These TCRs come from a boy aged 2 to 10 in good health.

The V and J genes are TRBV6-1 and TRBJ1-3; D ambiguous. This CDR3 spans 13 amino acids. The V gene lost 8 bases and the J gene lost 0 bases, with 8 bases spanning the gap. Germline loops: CDR1 MNHNS, CDR2 SASEGT. CDR3 loop: CASFGGSGNTIYF. DNA for the CDR3: TGTGCCAGCTTCGGTGGCTCTGGAAACACCATATATTTT.

This clonotype was seen a handful of times. The chain uses TRBV7-9 and TRBJ2-3, with D unclear. This CDR3 is built from 15 residues. Looked up from germline, CDR1 is SEHNR and CDR2 is FQNEAQ (reference sequence). The V end was cut by 1 base, the J end by 4 bases, with 12 bases between. The CDR3: CASSLDYPVPDTQYF. DNA for the CDR3: TGTGCCAGCAGCTTAGATTACCCCGTCCCAGATACGCAGTATTTT.

The genes are TRBV28 and TRBJ1-1; D remains unclear. There are 15 residues in the CDR3. CDR1 is MDHEN and CDR2 is SYDVKM in the germline V gene. The V end was cut by 0 bases, the J end by 3 bases, with 11 bases between. In DNA, the CDR3 is TGTGCCAGCAGTTTATGGGGGAACGGGGACACTGAAGCTTTCTTT. Its translation: CASSLWGNGDTEAFF.

This clonotype has more than one count but fewer than ten. The rearrangement uses TRBV12-3 or TRBV12-4 and TRBJ2-5, with D hard to call. V lost 6 bases to trimming and J lost 1 base, with 9 bases between them. This CDR3 has 13 amino acids. The CDR3 reads CASRTLAQETQYF. CDR3 DNA: TGTGCCAGCAGGACCCTCGCCCAAGAGACCCAGTACTTC.

This clonotype came up a few times. The chain employs TRBV7-9 and TRBJ2-2, with a tentative D call TRBD1 (7 bases). The CDR3 runs 17 residues. CDR1 and CDR2 from the germline V gene are SEHNR and FQNEAQ (reference sequence). The V end was cut by 3 bases, the J end by 5 bases, with 19 bases between. The CDR3 reads CASSFAQGGLRTGELFF. In DNA form, the CDR3 reads TGTGCCAGCAGCTTCGCCCAGGGGGGACTGCGAACCGGGGAGCTGTTTTTT. Drawing the rest from reference TRBV7-9 and TRBJ2-2, the complete variable domain is DTGVSQNPRHKITKRGQNVTFRCDPISEHNRLYWYRQTLGQGPEFLTYFQNEAQLEKSRLLSDRFSAERPKGSFSTLEIQRTEQGDSAMYLCASSFAQGGLRTGELFFGEGSRLTVL.

This clonotype has more than one count but fewer than ten. The chain links TRBV6-5 to TRBJ1-1, with unresolved D. Trimming took 2 bases from V and 3 from J, leaving 7 bases between them. Germline CDR1 is MNHEY and CDR2 is SVGAGI. This CDR3 has 13 residues. In DNA, the CDR3 is TGTGCCAGCAGTTACAGGGTGGACACTGAAGCTTTCTTT. It is translated as CASSYRVDTEAFF.

This clonotype was observed a few times. The chain is built from TRBV2 and TRBJ2-7, with 7 bases matching TRBD1. The CDR3 totals 13 residues. CDR1 and CDR2 from the germline V gene are SNHLY and FYNNEI. V lost 7 bases to trimming and J lost 2 bases; unmatched junction nucleotides: 5. The CDR3 DNA follows: TGTGCCAGCAACCGGGACAGCCCCTACGAGCAGTACTTC. Residues: CASNRDSPYEQYF. The full variable domain, with the rest looked up from reference TRBV2 and TRBJ2-7, is EPEVTQTPSHQVTQMGQEVILRCVPISNHLYFYWYRQILGQKVEFLVSFYNNEISEKSEIFDDQFSVERPDGSNFTLKIRSTKLEDSAMYFCASNRDSPYEQYFGPGTRLTVT.

CDR3 nucleotide sequence: TGTGCCAGCAGTTTACCCCCGCACGACACTGAAGCTTTCTTT. The encoded protein is CASSLPPHDTEAFF. The rearrangement links TRBV12-3 or TRBV12-4 to TRBJ1-1; no clear D. This CDR3 region has 14 residues. V dropped 2 bases and J dropped 3 bases, with 10 bases sitting between them.

The chain employs TRBV20-1 and TRBJ2-7, with 9 bases lining up with TRBD1. CDR3 length: 13 amino acids. CDR1 DFQATT and CDR2 SNEGSKA come from the germline V gene (reference sequence). V shed 4 bases and J 6 bases; nucleotides not matched to a gene: 7. Here the CDR3 DNA reads TGCAGTGCTACCGGGACAGGGTTTGGCGAGCAGTACTTC. It specifies CSATGTGFGEQYF.

The rearrangement links TRBV5-1 to TRBJ1-4; 7 bases are a match to TRBD1. Germline loops: CDR1 SGHRS, CDR2 YFSETQ. The CDR3 runs 14 residues. Germline trimming cut 4 bases from V and 7 bases from J; bases unmatched to any gene: 7. The DNA for the CDR3 is TGCGCCAGCAGCCCAGACAGGGTCGGTGAAAAACTGTTTTTT. It translates to CASSPDRVGEKLFF.

This chain connects TRBV4-2 to TRBJ1-1; no clear D. V lost 4 bases to trimming and J lost 0 bases, with 18 bases between them. Germline loops: CDR1 LGHNA, CDR2 YNFKEQ. This CDR3 has 17 amino acids. This CDR3 is CASSPARADRLNTEAFF. The CDR3 nucleotides are TGTGCCAGCAGCCCCGCGAGGGCCGACCGTCTGAACACTGAAGCTTTCTTT.

In this sample, this clonotype turned up a few times. The chain employs TRBV25-1 and TRBJ2-1; the D call may be TRBD1 or TRBD2 (5 bases each). This CDR3 region has 16 residues. Looked up from germline, CDR1 is MGHDK and CDR2 is SYGVNS. V was pared by 6 bases and J by 5 bases, with 20 bases between. CDR3 DNA sequence: TGTGCCAGCAGCCCGGGACCGTGGCAGGTGGACAATGAGCAGTTCTTC. It specifies CASSPGPWQVDNEQFF.

This clonotype was detected a few times. V usage is TRBV27 and J usage is TRBJ2-1; D is undetermined. The CDR3 has 13 amino acids. Trimming left V 5 bases short and J 6 bases short, with 11 bases between. Germline V gives CDR1 MNHEY, CDR2 SMNVEV (reference sequence). CDR3 loop: CASSNLLANEQFF. In DNA, the CDR3 is TGTGCCAGCAGTAACCTATTAGCCAATGAGCAGTTCTTC.

This clonotype has just a few counts. The rearrangement links TRBV29-1 to TRBJ2-5, with D possibly matching TRBD1 (5 bases). The CDR3 covers 12 residues. The V and J ends lost 8 bases and 7 bases respectively, with 17 bases between them. The germline gives CDR1 SQVTM, CDR2 ANQGSEA. The DNA for the CDR3 is TGCAGCTCCACAGGACGCCACGGGACCCAGTACTTC. Its translation: CSSTGRHGTQYF.

The chain couples TRBV2 to TRBJ1-4; 9 bases map to TRBD1. The CDR3 is 15 amino acids. CDR1 is SNHLY and CDR2 is FYNNEI in the germline V gene. J gave up 6 bases and V 5 bases, and 7 bases lay outside the gene matches. CDR3 coding DNA: TGTGCCAGCAGTATACCGGGACAGGGAGATGAAAAACTGTTTTTT. Translating it yields CASSIPGQGDEKLFF.

The chain links TRBV20-1 to TRBJ2-2, with D possibly matching TRBD2 (5 bases). The germline gives CDR1 DFQATT, CDR2 SNEGSKA (reference sequence). Trimming took 0 bases from V and 4 from J, leaving 9 bases between them. There are 14 residues in the CDR3. The DNA for the CDR3 is TGCAGTGCTAGAGATATAGGACTCACCGGGGAGCTGTTTTTT. Its translation is CSARDIGLTGELFF.

In its sample, this clonotype was seen a few times. This rearrangement joins TRBV20-1 to TRBJ2-1; the D gene is possibly TRBD2 (5 bases). Germline V gene sequence: CDR1 DFQATT, CDR2 SNEGSKA (reference sequence). The CDR3 is made up of 16 amino acids. Trimming left V 0 bases short and J 4 bases short, with 16 bases between. The DNA for the CDR3 is TGCAGTGCTAGAGATCAGGAGCGGCTAAAATACAATGAGCAGTTCTTC. Residues: CSARDQERLKYNEQFF.

This clonotype has more than one count but fewer than ten. The J gene is TRBJ2-2, the V gene TRBV19; no firm D call. The V end lost 8 bases, the J end lost 7 bases, and 11 bases lay between the germline ends. The germline gives CDR1 LNHDA, CDR2 SQIVND (reference sequence). CDR3 size: 12 residues. CDR3 loop: CASRPVIGELFF. The CDR3, as DNA: TGTGCCAGTCGTCCTGTGATCGGGGAGCTGTTTTTT.

This clonotype turned up a few times. The chain joins TRBV25-1 to TRBJ2-5, with no clear D. This CDR3 region has 12 residues. Germline V gene lookup returns CDR1 MGHDK and CDR2 SYGVNS. Trimming removed 1 base at V and 7 bases at J, with 7 bases between. CDR3 sequence (DNA): TGTGCCAGCAGTGAATCCCCTGGGACCCAGTACTTC. This codes for CASSESPGTQYF. Filled out from reference TRBV25-1 and TRBJ2-5, the complete variable domain reads EADIYQTPRYLVIGTGKKITLECSQTMGHDKMYWYQQDPGMELHLIHYSYGVNSTEKGDLSSESTVSRIRTEHFPLTLESARPSHTSQYLCASSESPGTQYFGPGTRLLVL.

This clonotype was detected only a few times. V is TRBV29-1 and J is TRBJ2-1; possible D gene TRBD2, 6 bases. The CDR3 is 11 residues long. The V and J ends lost 7 bases and 7 bases respectively, with 11 bases between them. Germline-derived CDR1 and CDR2 are SQVTM and ANQGSEA. CDR3 in amino acids: CSEFRENEQFF. The CDR3 coding sequence is TGCAGCGAATTCCGGGAGAATGAGCAGTTCTTC.

This chain uses TRBV10-3 with TRBJ2-1; a weak D match, TRBD2 (5 bases). Germline CDR1 ENHRY, CDR2 SYGVKD. The CDR3 spans 12 residues. The V end lost 10 bases, the J end lost 2 bases, and 9 bases lay between the germline ends. The CDR3 DNA sequence: TGTGCCACCGGACTTACCTACAATGAGCAGTTCTTC. Residues: CATGLTYNEQFF.

This clonotype was counted only a few times. The chain links TRBV5-4 to TRBJ2-1; TRBD2 might be the D (6 bases). Germline V CDR1 and CDR2: SGHNT, YYREEE (reference sequence). CDR3 length: 15 residues. Trimming took 0 bases from V and 2 from J, leaving 9 bases between them. CDR3 loop: CASSLGLATYNEQFF. The CDR3 bases are TGTGCCAGCAGCTTGGGGCTAGCGACCTACAATGAGCAGTTCTTC.

J is TRBJ2-1 and V is TRBV23-1; possibly TRBD1 for D (6 bases). TRBV23-1 is identified as an open reading frame with a role that is uncertain. V was clipped by 5 bases and J by 12 bases, with 14 bases between them. The CDR3 totals 12 residues. The CDR3 here is CASSSGVDGQFF. As DNA, the CDR3 is TGCGCCAGCAGTTCAGGGGTGGATGGGCAGTTCTTC.

The chain recombines TRBV6-5 with TRBJ1-2, with 7 bases lining up with TRBD1. V shed 0 bases and J 1 base; nucleotides not matched to a gene: 5. This CDR3 has 16 residues. Germline lookup yields CDR1 MNHEY and CDR2 SVGAGI. CDR3 bases: TGTGCCAGCAGTTACTCGAGGGGACAGATTAACTATGGCTACACCTTC. Its protein product is CASSYSRGQINYGYTF.

With respect to this clonotype: At one boundary the junction diverges from the germline segment, which might be a read error. The rearrangement links TRBV7-7 to TRBJ1-1; TRBD1 matches 7 bases. Per germline, CDR1 SSHAT and CDR2 FNYEAQ (reference sequence). This CDR3 spans 14 amino acids. The CDR3 loop is CASSPGTERSEAFF. CDR3 DNA sequence: TGTGCTAGCAGCCCGGGGACAGAACGCTCTGAAGCTTTCTTT.

This clonotype was seen a handful of times. The chain is built from TRBV3-1 and TRBJ1-2, with TRBD1 matching 7 bases. This CDR3 region has 15 residues. V shed 0 bases and J 4 bases; nucleotides not matched to a gene: 5. Per the germline V gene, CDR1 is LGHDT and CDR2 is YNNKEL (reference sequence). In DNA form, the CDR3 reads TGTGCCAGCAGCCAAGATCCGGACAGGCGCTATGGCTACACCTTC. This encodes CASSQDPDRRYGYTF.